This is a list of T cell receptor beta chains from one sample in a study of blood T cells in healthy people across ages. TCRdb analysed the 5' RACE reads with MiXCR anew, one entry per CDR3 protein. The sample comprises some 760,000 distinct CDR3 sequences, around a quarter of which are singletons, and 9.4% rests with the top ten. The sample was also linked to a second study, of T cells of mothers and their children.

Source material: blood. Receptors originate from a boy younger than 18 in good health. CDR3s include the opening cysteine and the closing phenylalanine or tryptophan. Each record gives: V gene, clone size, J gene, CDR3 protein. A clone size is listed for some rows: how often the clone was seen (once, few, many), or a class if it is expanded.

V: TRBV7-9
size: few
J: -
CDR3: CASSAWTSVSYEQYF

V: TRBV28
size: few
J: TRBJ2-3
CDR3: CASSSTPVGVRPDTQYF

V: TRBV7-2
size: -
J: -
CDR3: CASSLYSGSENEQFF

V: TRBV29-1
size: -
J: TRBJ1-1
CDR3: CSVDADGSGAFF

V: TRBV4-1
size: -
J: TRBJ1-4
CDR3: CASSQDEEGAREKLFF

V: TRBV27
size: -
J: TRBJ1-2
CDR3: CASSSITGGSNYGYTF

V: TRBV27
size: few
J: -
CDR3: CASSLRFVGTEYEQYF

V: TRBV4-1
size: many
J: TRBJ2-5
CDR3: CASSQEDYAGRGETQYF

V: TRBV7-8
size: few
J: TRBJ1-2
CDR3: CASSLNTGNGYTF

V: TRBV5-1
size: few
J: TRBJ2-2
CDR3: CASSVRDYTNTGELFF

V: TRBV7-9
size: few
J: TRBJ1-2
CDR3: CASSLNGNGYTF

V: TRBV12-3/TRBV12-4
size: -
J: TRBJ2-3
CDR3: CASSLAGDADTQYF

V: TRBV4-1
size: -
J: TRBJ2-6
CDR3: CASTEVYSGANVLTF

V: TRBV7-9
size: few
J: TRBJ2-5
CDR3: CASSFGGLWETQYF

V: TRBV29-1
size: -
J: TRBJ2-7
CDR3: CSVRDKSSYEQYF

V: TRBV5-1
size: -
J: TRBJ2-1
CDR3: CASSPGRTSGRGDNEQFF

V: TRBV29-1
size: -
J: TRBJ2-7
CDR3: CSVETGDNYEQYF

V: TRBV12-3/TRBV12-4
size: -
J: TRBJ2-4
CDR3: CASTSEGGVAKNIQYF

V: TRBV27
size: many
J: TRBJ2-3
CDR3: CASRSTRDTQYF

V: TRBV7-6
size: few
J: TRBJ2-5
CDR3: CASSLQDETQYF

V: TRBV29-1
size: -
J: TRBJ1-4
CDR3: CSVARGVDEKLFF

V: TRBV20-1
size: -
J: TRBJ1-2
CDR3: CSATRDRGFYGYTF

V: TRBV5-1
size: few
J: TRBJ1-4
CDR3: CASSSTTQREKLFF

V: TRBV28
size: -
J: TRBJ1-4
CDR3: CASSLRGAYEKLFF

V: TRBV29-1
size: -
J: TRBJ2-7
CDR3: CSVEDEWTAYEQYF

V: TRBV6-1
size: few
J: TRBJ1-2
CDR3: CASSEGFQGYTF

V: TRBV2
size: few
J: TRBJ2-2
CDR3: CASSESRQNTGELFF

V: TRBV25-1
size: -
J: TRBJ2-1
CDR3: CASLSPQDYNEQFF

V: TRBV4-1
size: -
J: TRBJ2-7
CDR3: CASSQDPGSSYEQYF

V: TRBV3-1
size: few
J: TRBJ1-2
CDR3: CASSHLGTGGYGYTF

V: TRBV29-1
size: -
J: -
CDR3: CSVAEGAYEQYF

V: TRBV27
size: -
J: TRBJ1-6
CDR3: CASSRDRGQGSSYNSPLHF

V: TRBV12-3/TRBV12-4
size: -
J: -
CDR3: CASSLGLTSGGAKNEQFF

V: TRBV7-2
size: -
J: TRBJ2-5
CDR3: CASSLAVSGLETQYF